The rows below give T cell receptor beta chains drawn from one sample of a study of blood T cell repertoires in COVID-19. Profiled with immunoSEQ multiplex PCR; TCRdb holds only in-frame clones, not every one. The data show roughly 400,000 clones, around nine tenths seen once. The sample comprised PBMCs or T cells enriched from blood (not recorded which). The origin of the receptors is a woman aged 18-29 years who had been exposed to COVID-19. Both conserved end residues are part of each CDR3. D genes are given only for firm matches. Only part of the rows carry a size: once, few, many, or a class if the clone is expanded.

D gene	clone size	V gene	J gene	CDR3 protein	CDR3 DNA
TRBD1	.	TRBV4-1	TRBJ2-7	CASSQARRTGFSYEQYF	TGCGCCAGCAGCCAGGCCAGGAGGACAGGGTTTTCCTACGAGCAGTACTTC
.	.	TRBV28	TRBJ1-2	CASSFQDLGGYTF	TGTGCCAGCAGTTTTCAGGATTTAGGTGGCTACACCTTC
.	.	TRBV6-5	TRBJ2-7	CASSYSAGYEQYF	TGTGCCAGCAGTTACTCCGCAGGCTACGAGCAGTACTTC
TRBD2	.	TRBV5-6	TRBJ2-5	CASSFAGGETQYF	TGTGCCAGCAGCTTCGCGGGAGGAGAGACCCAGTACTTC
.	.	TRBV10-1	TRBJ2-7	CASSEGAGVPYEQYF	TGCGCCAGCAGTGAAGGTGCAGGGGTCCCCTACGAGCAGTACTTC
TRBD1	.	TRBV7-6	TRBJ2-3	CASSPLGRSTGGDTQYF	TGTGCCAGCAGCCCCCTGGGGCGCTCCACAGGGGGGGATACGCAGTATTTT
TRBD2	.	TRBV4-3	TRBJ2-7	CASSQGSLNLAGGGEQYF	TGCGCCAGCAGCCAAGGATCACTTAATTTAGCGGGGGGAGGGGAGCAGTACTTC
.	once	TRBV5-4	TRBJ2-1	CASSLGGLGSSYNEQFF	TGTGCCAGCAGCTTGGGAGGTCTAGGGAGCTCCTACAATGAGCAGTTCTTC
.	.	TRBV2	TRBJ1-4	CASSEVGKGPVGGQLFF	TGTGCCAGCAGTGAAGTTGGGAAAGGACCGGTGGGGGGGCAACTGTTTTTT
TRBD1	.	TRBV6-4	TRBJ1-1	CASSATGGSEAFF	TGTGCCAGCAGTGCGACAGGGGGATCTGAAGCTTTCTTT
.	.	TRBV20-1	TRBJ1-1	CSASLGASTEAFF	TGCAGTGCTAGTCTGGGGGCGAGCACTGAAGCTTTCTTT
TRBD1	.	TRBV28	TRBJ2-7	CASSLPKPGQKTNYEQYF	TGTGCCAGCAGTTTACCCAAACCGGGACAGAAGACAAACTACGAGCAGTACTTC
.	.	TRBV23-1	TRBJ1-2	CASGHVRVVVGYTF	TGCGCCAGCGGTCACGTTCGGGTTGTAGTAGGCTACACCTTC
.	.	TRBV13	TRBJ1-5	CASSPGGGNQPQHF	TGTGCCAGCAGCCCCGGGGGAGGCAATCAGCCCCAGCATTTT
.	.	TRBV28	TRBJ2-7	CASSWGTYEQYF	TGTGCCAGCAGTTGGGGGACTTACGAGCAGTACTTC
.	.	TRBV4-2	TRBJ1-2	CASSSDRTANYGYTF	TGTGCCAGCAGCTCAGACAGGACAGCTAACTATGGCTACACCTTC
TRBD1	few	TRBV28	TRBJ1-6	CASILSGTGRSPLHF	TGTGCCAGCATCTTAAGCGGGACAGGGCGTTCACCCCTCCACTTT
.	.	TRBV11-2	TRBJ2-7	CASSLGGQEFYEQYF	TGTGCCAGCAGCTTAGGGGGGCAGGAGTTCTACGAGCAGTACTTC
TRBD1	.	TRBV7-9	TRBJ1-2	CASSLSGQSDIYGYTF	TGTGCCAGCAGCTTATCGGGACAGAGTGATATTTATGGCTACACCTTC
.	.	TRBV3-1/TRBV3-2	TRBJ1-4	CASSGGSKLFF	TGTGCCAGCAGTGGGGGGTCAAAACTGTTTTTT
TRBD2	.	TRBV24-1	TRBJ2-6	CATSGRTSGFSGANVLTF	TGTGCCACCAGTGGCCGGACTAGCGGGTTCTCTGGGGCCAACGTCCTGACTTTC
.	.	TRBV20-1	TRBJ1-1	CSASGGNTEAFF	TGCAGTGCTAGTGGAGGGAACACTGAAGCTTTCTTT